A selection of T cell receptor beta chains follows, all from one sample in a study of CD8 T cells in Susac syndrome. TCRdb re-called the immunoSEQ multiplex PCR reads through MiXCR, storing one row per CDR3 protein. The table records about 130,000 distinct CDR3 sequences, over 90% of them present only once. The sample consisted of CD4+ T cells from PBMCs. Every receptor here comes from a human donor in good health. CDR3s include the opening cysteine and the closing phenylalanine or tryptophan.

CDR3aa: CAIPGDQFPYEQYF; v_gene: TRBV7-9
CDR3aa: CASSPGPEYTQYF; v_gene: TRBV18
CDR3aa: CASSLGSGLLDRFF; v_gene: TRBV7-9
CDR3aa: CASSTTWGDTQYF; v_gene: TRBV7-2
CDR3aa: CASSSRANSPNTEAFF; v_gene: TRBV9
CDR3aa: CASSLDRSYEQYF; v_gene: TRBV7-2
CDR3aa: CATSRDKGFILYEQYF; v_gene: TRBV15
CDR3aa: CASSMLNTGELFF; v_gene: TRBV2
CDR3aa: CASSLRGPGESQYF; v_gene: TRBV27
CDR3aa: CATSGTGGSYNEQFF; v_gene: TRBV24-1
CDR3aa: CASSPANPGTEAFF; v_gene: TRBV5-1
CDR3aa: CASTLGARGYTF; v_gene: TRBV7-2
CDR3aa: CSGERDSDYTF; v_gene: TRBV29-1
CDR3aa: CASSPTGNQPQHF; v_gene: TRBV7-9
CDR3aa: CASSPGLAGRTDTQYF; v_gene: TRBV7-9
CDR3aa: CASSQGASGSLQNEQFF; v_gene: TRBV4-1
CDR3aa: CASSPQTSGGNEQFF; v_gene: TRBV18
CDR3aa: CASSYGDTQYF; v_gene: TRBV6-5
CDR3aa: CASSQQGNVKNIQYF; v_gene: TRBV12-3/TRBV12-4
CDR3aa: CSVELLAILEAFF; v_gene: TRBV29-1
CDR3aa: CASSHPGPQHF; v_gene: TRBV12-3/TRBV12-4
CDR3aa: CATKGTETQYF; v_gene: TRBV6-7
CDR3aa: CASSQGAGNTEAFF; v_gene: TRBV18
CDR3aa: CASSRTENGYTF; v_gene: TRBV7-2
CDR3aa: CASSQNALSGLGPNTYF; v_gene: TRBV4-2
CDR3aa: CASSIVWGADYEQYF; v_gene: TRBV19
CDR3aa: CATSPQGQETQYF; v_gene: TRBV24-1
CDR3aa: CATRPIGGGADTQYF; v_gene: TRBV15
CDR3aa: CASSSRLGELFF; v_gene: TRBV11-2
CDR3aa: CASSQEPSYLGKLFF; v_gene: TRBV3-1
CDR3aa: CATSDLDSLSYNEQFF; v_gene: TRBV24-1
CDR3aa: CSASSGTVLYEQYF; v_gene: TRBV20-1
CDR3aa: CASSLVGNIQYF; v_gene: TRBV7-2
CDR3aa: CASSPGDRPNYGYTF; v_gene: TRBV5-1
CDR3aa: CASSVLLGADTQYF; v_gene: TRBV2
CDR3aa: CASSQEGNSRRFF; v_gene: TRBV3-1
CDR3aa: CSVASGTSTDTQYF; v_gene: TRBV29-1
CDR3aa: CASSLAENTEAFF; v_gene: TRBV2
CDR3aa: CASSQDPLGYIQYF; v_gene: TRBV14
CDR3aa: CASSYSPRYEQYF; v_gene: TRBV6-2/TRBV6-3
CDR3aa: CASSLAGQTETQYF; v_gene: TRBV7-9
CDR3aa: CSARDRTGGNIQYF; v_gene: TRBV20-1
CDR3aa: CASSFYGQPGEQYF; v_gene: TRBV5-6
CDR3aa: CATRPGGQETQYF; v_gene: TRBV10-3
CDR3aa: CASRYFDEQFF; v_gene: TRBV2
CDR3aa: CASSSPTGQGADTHSGNTIYF; v_gene: TRBV12-3/TRBV12-4
CDR3aa: CASSDGLGDTEAFF; v_gene: TRBV9
CDR3aa: CASSVGGGSYQETQYF; v_gene: TRBV9
CDR3aa: CASSHPDASGTGYEQYF; v_gene: TRBV4-1
CDR3aa: CASRNRIQTEKLFF; v_gene: TRBV2
CDR3aa: CASSLTSGTPYNEQFF; v_gene: TRBV5-1
CDR3aa: CSVVGRGVSSYNEQFF; v_gene: TRBV29-1
CDR3aa: CASSMKAAGGRETQYF; v_gene: TRBV19
CDR3aa: CASSSPRLAGDPNEQFF; v_gene: TRBV27
CDR3aa: CASSRQTGAGANVLTF; v_gene: TRBV7-2